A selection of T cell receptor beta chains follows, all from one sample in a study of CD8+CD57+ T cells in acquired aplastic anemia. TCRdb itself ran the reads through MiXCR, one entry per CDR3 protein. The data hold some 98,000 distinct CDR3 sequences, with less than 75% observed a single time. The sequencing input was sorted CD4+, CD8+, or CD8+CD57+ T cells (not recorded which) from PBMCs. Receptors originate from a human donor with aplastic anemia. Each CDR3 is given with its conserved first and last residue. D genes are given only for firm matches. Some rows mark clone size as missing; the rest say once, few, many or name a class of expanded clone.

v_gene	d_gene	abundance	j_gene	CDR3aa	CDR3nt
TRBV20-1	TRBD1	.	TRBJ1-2	CSARDVGTVYGYTF	TGCAGTGCTAGAGATGTGGGGACAGTCTATGGCTACACCTTC
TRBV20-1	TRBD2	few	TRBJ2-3	CSAPGLAATDTQYF	TGCAGTGCGCCGGGACTAGCGGCCACAGATACGCAGTATTTT
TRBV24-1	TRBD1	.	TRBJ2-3	CATSEPPGTAGAETQYF	TGTGCCACCAGTGAACCCCCTGGGACAGCAGGAGCAGAGACGCAGTATTTT
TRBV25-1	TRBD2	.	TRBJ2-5	CASSASGRYQETQYF	TGTGCCAGCAGTGCCAGCGGGAGGTACCAAGAGACCCAGTACTTC
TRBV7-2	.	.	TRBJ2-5	CASSQRYQETQYF	TGTGCCAGCAGCCAGCGTTACCAAGAGACCCAGTACTTC
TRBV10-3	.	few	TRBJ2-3	CASGDGVGTDTQYF	TGTGCCTCGGGGGACGGAGTGGGCACAGATACGCAGTATTTT
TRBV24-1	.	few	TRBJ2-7	CATSDSRVLGEQYF	TGTGCCACCAGTGACAGCAGGGTTTTGGGAGAGCAGTACTTC
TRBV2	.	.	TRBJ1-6	CASSDRVVSPLHF	TGTGCCAGCAGTGACAGGGTCGTTTCACCCCTCCACTTT
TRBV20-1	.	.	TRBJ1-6	CSARDSAASSYNSPLHF	TGCAGTGCTAGAGATTCGGCAGCGAGCTCCTATAATTCACCCCTCCACTTT
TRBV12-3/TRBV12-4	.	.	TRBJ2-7	CASSARDPHEQYF	TGTGCCAGCAGTGCTCGGGACCCCCATGAGCAGTACTTC
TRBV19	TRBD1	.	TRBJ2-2	CASREDRGRSTGELFF	TGTGCCAGTAGAGAGGACAGGGGGCGAAGCACCGGGGAGCTGTTTTTT
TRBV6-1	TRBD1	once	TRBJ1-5	CATRDRAFDQPQHF	TGTGCCACTCGGGACAGGGCCTTCGACCAGCCCCAGCATTTT
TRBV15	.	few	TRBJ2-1	CATSGNNEQFF	TGTGCCACCAGCGGTAACAATGAGCAGTTCTTC
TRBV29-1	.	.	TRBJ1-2	CSGTQAGAYGYTF	TGCAGCGGGACCCAAGCGGGGGCCTATGGCTACACCTTC
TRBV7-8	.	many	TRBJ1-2	CASSPEGGAAGYTF	TGTGCCAGCAGCCCAGAGGGGGGGGCAGCTGGCTACACCTTC
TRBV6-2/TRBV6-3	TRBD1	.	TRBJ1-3	CASSRTGLGNTIYF	TGTGCCAGCAGCCGGACAGGGCTTGGAAACACCATATATTTT
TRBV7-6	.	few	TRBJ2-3	CASSLGLLDTQYF	TGTGCCAGCAGCTTAGGACTATTGGATACGCAGTATTTT
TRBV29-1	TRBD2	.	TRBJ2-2	CSVVSGGAAGELFF	TGCAGCGTTGTTAGCGGGGGGGCTGCCGGGGAGCTGTTTTTT
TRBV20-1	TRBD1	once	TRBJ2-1	CSARGQGSSYNEQFF	TGCAGTGCGAGAGGACAGGGAAGCTCCTACAATGAGCAGTTCTTC
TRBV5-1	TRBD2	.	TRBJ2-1	CASSFVAGNFYNEQFF	TGCGCCAGCAGCTTCGTAGCGGGGAACTTCTACAATGAGCAGTTCTTC
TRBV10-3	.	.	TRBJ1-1	CAISVDGTVAEAFF	TGTGCCATCAGTGTGGACGGAACGGTAGCTGAAGCTTTCTTT
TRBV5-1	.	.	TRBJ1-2	CASSLGGARYGYTF	TGCGCCAGCAGCTTGGGAGGGGCTAGATATGGCTACACCTTC
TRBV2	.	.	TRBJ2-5	CASSPKGTQYF	TGTGCCAGCAGTCCGAAAGGGACCCAGTACTTC
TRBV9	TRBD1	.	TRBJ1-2	CASSVEGDSNYGYTF	TGTGCCAGCAGCGTAGAAGGGGACAGTAACTATGGCTACACCTTC
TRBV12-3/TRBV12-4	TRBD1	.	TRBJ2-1	CASRRDRAYNEQFF	TGTGCCAGCAGACGGGACAGGGCATACAATGAGCAGTTCTTC
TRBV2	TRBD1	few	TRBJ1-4	CASSEALQGQGAGKLFF	TGTGCCAGCAGTGAAGCGCTTCAGGGACAGGGGGCAGGAAAACTGTTTTTT
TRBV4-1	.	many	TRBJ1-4	CASSQAAQRINEKLFF	TGCGCCAGCAGCCAAGCCGCACAGCGGATTAATGAAAAACTGTTTTTT
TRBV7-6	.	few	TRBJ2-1	CASSWDTGEQFF	TGTGCCAGCAGCTGGGACACGGGAGAGCAGTTCTTC
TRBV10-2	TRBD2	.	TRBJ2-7	CASTENPAGAGEQYF	TGTGCCAGCACCGAAAACCCAGCGGGAGCGGGAGAGCAGTACTTC